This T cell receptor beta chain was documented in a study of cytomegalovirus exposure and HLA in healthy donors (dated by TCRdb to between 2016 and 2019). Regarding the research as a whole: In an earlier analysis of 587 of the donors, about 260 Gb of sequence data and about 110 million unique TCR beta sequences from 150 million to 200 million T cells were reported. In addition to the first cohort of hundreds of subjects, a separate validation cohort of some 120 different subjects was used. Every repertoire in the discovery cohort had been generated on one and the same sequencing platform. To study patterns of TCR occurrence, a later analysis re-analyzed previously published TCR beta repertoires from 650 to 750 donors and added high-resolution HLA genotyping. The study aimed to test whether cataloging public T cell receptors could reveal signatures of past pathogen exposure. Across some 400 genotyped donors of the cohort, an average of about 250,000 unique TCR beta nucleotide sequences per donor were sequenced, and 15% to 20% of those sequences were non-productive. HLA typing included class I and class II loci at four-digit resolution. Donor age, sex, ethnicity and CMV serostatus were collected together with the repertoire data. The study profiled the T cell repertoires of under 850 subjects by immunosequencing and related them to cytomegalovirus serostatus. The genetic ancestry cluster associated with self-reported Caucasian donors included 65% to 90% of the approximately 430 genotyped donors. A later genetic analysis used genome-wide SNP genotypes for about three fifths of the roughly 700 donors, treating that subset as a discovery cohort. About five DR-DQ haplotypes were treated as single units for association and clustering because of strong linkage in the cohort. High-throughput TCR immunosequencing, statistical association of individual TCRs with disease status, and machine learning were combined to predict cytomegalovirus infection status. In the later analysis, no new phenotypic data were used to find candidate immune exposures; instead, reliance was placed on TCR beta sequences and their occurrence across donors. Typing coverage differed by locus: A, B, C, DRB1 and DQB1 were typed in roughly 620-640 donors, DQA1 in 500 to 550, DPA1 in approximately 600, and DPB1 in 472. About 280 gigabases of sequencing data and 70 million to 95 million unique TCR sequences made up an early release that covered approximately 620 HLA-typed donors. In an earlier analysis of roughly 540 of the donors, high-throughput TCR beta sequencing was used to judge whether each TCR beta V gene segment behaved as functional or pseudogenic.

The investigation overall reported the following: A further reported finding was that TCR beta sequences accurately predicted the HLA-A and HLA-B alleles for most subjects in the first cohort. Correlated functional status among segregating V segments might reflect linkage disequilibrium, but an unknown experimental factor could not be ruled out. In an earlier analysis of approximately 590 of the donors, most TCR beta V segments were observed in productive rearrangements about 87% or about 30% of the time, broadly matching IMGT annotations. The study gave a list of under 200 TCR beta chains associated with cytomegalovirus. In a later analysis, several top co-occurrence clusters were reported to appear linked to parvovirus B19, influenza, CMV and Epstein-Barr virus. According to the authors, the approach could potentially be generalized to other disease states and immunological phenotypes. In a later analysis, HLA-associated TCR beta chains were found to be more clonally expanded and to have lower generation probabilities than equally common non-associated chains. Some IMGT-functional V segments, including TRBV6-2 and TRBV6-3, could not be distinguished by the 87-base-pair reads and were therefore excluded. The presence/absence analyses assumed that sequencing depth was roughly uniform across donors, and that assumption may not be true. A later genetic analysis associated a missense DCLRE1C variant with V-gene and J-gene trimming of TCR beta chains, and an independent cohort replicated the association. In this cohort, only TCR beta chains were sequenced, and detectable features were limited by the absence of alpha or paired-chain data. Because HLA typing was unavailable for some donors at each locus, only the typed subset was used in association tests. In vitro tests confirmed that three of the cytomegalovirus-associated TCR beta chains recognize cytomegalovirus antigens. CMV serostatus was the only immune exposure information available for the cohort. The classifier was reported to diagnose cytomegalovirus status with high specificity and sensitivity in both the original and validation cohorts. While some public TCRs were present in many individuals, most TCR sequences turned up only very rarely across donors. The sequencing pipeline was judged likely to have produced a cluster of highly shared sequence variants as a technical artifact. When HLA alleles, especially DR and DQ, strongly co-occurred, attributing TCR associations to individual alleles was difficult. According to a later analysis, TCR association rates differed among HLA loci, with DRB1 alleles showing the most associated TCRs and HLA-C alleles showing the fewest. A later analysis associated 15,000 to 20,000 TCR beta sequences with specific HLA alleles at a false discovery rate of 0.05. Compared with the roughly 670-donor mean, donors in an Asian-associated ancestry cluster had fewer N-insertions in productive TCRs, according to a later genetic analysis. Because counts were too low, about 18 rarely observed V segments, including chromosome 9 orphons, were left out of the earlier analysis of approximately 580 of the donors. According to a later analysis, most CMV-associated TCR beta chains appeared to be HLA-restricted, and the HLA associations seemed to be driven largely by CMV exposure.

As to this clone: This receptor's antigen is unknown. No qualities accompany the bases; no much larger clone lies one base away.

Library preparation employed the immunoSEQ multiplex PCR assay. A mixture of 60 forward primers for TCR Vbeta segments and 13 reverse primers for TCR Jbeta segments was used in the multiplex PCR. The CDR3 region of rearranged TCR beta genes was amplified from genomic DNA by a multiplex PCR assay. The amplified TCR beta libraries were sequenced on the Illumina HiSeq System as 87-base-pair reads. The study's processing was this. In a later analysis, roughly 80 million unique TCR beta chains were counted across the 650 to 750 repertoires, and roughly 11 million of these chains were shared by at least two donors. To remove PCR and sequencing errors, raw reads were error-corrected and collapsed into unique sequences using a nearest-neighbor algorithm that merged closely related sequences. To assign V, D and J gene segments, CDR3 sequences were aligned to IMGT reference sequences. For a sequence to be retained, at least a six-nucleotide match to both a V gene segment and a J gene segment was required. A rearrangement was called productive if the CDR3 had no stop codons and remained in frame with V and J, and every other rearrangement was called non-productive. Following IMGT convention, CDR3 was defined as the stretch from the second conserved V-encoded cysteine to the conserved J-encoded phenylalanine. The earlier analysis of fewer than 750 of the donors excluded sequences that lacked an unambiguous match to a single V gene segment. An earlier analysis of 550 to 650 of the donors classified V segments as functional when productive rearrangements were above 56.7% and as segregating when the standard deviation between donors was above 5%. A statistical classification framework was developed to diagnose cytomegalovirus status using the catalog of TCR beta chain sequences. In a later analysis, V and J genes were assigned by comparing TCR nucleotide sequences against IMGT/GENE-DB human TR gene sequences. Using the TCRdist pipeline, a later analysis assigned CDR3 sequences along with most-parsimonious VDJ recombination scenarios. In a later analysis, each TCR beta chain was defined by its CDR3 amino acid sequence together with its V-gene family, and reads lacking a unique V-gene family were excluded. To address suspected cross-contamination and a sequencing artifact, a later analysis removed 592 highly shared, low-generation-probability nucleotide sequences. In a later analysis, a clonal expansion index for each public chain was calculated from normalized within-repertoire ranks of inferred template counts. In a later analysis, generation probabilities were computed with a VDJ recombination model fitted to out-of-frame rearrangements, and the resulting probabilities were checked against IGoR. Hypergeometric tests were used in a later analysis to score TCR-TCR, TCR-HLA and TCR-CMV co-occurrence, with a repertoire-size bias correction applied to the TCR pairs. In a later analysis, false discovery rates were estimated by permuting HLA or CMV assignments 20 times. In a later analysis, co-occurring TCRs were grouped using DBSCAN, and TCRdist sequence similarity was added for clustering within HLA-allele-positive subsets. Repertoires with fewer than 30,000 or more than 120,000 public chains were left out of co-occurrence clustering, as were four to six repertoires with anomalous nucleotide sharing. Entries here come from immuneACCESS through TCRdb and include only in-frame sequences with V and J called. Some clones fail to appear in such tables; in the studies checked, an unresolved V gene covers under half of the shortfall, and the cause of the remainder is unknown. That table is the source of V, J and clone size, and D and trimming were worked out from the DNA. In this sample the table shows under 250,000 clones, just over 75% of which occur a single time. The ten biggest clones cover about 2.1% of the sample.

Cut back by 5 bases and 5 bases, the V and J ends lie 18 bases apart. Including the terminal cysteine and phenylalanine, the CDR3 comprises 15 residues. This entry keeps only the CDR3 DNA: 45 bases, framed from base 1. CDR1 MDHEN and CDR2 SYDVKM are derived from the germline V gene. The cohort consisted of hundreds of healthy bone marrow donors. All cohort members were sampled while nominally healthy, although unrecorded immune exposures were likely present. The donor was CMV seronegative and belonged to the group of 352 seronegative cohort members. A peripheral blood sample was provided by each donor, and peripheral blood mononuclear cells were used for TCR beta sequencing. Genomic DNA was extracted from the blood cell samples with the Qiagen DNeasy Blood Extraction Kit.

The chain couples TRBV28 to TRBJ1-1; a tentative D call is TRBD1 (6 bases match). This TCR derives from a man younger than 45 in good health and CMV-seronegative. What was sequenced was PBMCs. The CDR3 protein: CASSPSGAYNTEAFF. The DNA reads TGTGCCAGCAGTCCATCAGGGGCTTACAATACTGAAGCTTTCTTT.